Each of the 10 T cell receptor beta chains below was sequenced from the same sample in a study of response to subunit inactivated influenza vaccine. TCRdb recomputed calls from the RT-PCR reads with MiXCR, one row per CDR3 protein. The top ten hold 10% of the sample, which has about 310,000 distinct CDR3 sequences, roughly 22% seen once. The sequencing used PBMCs from blood, collected less than 22 months after vaccination. Receptors were obtained from a man between 50 and 70 years old who received an inactivated influenza vaccine.

CDR3 loop: CASSLAGGRLYNEQFF. For the CDR3, the DNA is TGTGCCAGCAGTCTCGCGGGGGGCCGACTCTACAATGAGCAGTTCTTC. The V and J genes are TRBV4-2 and TRBJ2-1, with TRBD2 identical over 8 bases. This CDR3 has 16 residues. The V gene's germline CDR1 is LGHNA and CDR2 YNFKEQ. V dropped 6 bases and J dropped 3; count of bases not matched to a gene: 10.

This clonotype was observed once. This sequence joins TRBV7-2 and TRBJ2-5; unclear D gene. This CDR3 spans 12 amino acids. Germline V CDR1 and CDR2: SGHTA, FQGNSA. Trimming left V 1 base short and J 7 bases short, with 7 bases between. The CDR3 here is CASSLGIGTQYF. The CDR3 DNA reads as TGTGCCAGCAGCTTAGGGATAGGGACCCAGTACTTC.

This clonotype has just a few counts. This rearrangement joins TRBV6-2 or TRBV6-3 to TRBJ1-2; no reliable D call. Deletions cut 5 bases from V and 2 bases from J, with 9 bases between. The CDR3 has 13 residues. Germline loops: CDR1 MNHEY, CDR2 SVGEGT. The CDR3 is CASSTTENYGYTF. The DNA for the CDR3 is TGTGCCAGCAGTACAACAGAGAACTATGGCTACACCTTC.

This clonotype turned up a few times. A junction boundary mismatches the germline segment, possibly from a read error. This chain uses TRBV5-1 with TRBJ2-1; D possibly matches TRBD1 or TRBD2 (5 bases each). From germline, CDR1 is SGHRS and CDR2 YFSETQ. This CDR3 comprises 16 residues. CDR3 nucleotides: TGTGCCAGCAGCTTGGGTGGGGGAAGCTCCTACAATGAGCAGTTCTTC. Its translation is CASSLGGGSSYNEQFF.

This clonotype was recorded at least ten times. The rearrangement joins TRBV2 to TRBJ1-5; D is ambiguous. This CDR3 is 17 amino acids long. Deletions cut 7 bases from V and 2 bases from J, with 21 bases between. Germline V gene sequence: CDR1 SNHLY, CDR2 FYNNEI. The CDR3 protein is CASTLTGDWIGNQPQHF. The DNA for the CDR3 is TGTGCCAGCACTCTAACCGGAGATTGGATCGGCAATCAGCCCCAGCATTTT.

This clonotype was recorded at least ten times. The chain couples TRBV11-2 to TRBJ1-5; D call uncertain. CDR3 length: 13 amino acids. Trimming stripped 2 bases from V and 7 bases from J, with 9 bases between. CDR1 is SGHAT, CDR2 FQNNGV, per germline. This CDR3 reads CASSLSAGQPQHF. Here the CDR3 DNA reads TGTGCCAGCAGCTTATCGGCGGGCCAGCCCCAGCATTTT.

On this clonotype: This is likely a read error, given that the CDR3 carries no conserved phenylalanine or tryptophan at its end. This sequence joins TRBV10-3 and TRBJ1-2; D is unresolved. The CDR3 is 12 amino acids. Trimming pared 6 bases from V and 5 bases from J, leaving 10 bases between. Germline assignment: CDR1 ENHRY and CDR2 SYGVKD. CDR3 coding DNA: TGTGCCATCAGGCGGACTGAGTATGGCTACACCATC. Protein: CAIRRTEYGYTI.

At least ten counts were recorded for this clonotype. The J gene is TRBJ1-2, the V gene TRBV4-3, with a weak D call TRBD1 (6 bases). Trimming left V 1 base short and J 4 bases short, with 10 bases between. The CDR3 extends over 14 amino acids. Germline V gives CDR1 LGHNA, CDR2 YSLEER. Here the CDR3 reads CASSQAGGGYGYTF. In DNA, the CDR3 is TGCGCCAGCAGCCAAGCTGGGGGCGGCTATGGCTACACCTTC.

This clonotype was found a few times. The chain recombines TRBV5-4 with TRBJ1-6; 9 nucleotides match TRBD1. Germline trimming cut 4 bases from V and 6 bases from J; bases unmatched to any gene: 5. In germline, CDR1 is SGHNT, CDR2 YYREEE (reference sequence). The CDR3 is 15 residues long. CDR3 DNA: TGTGCCAGCAGCATCGGACAGGGGCTTAATTCACCCCTCCACTTT. It specifies CASSIGQGLNSPLHF.

This chain joins TRBV6-1 and TRBJ1-2; no clear D gene. CDR3 length: 12 amino acids. The V end was cut by 6 bases, the J end by 6 bases, with 11 bases between. Germline CDR1 and CDR2: MNHNS and SASEGT. CDR3 sequence (DNA): TGTGCCAGCAGCCCAACGGCGGATGGCTACACCTTC. This encodes CASSPTADGYTF.